This T cell receptor beta chain emerged from a study of blood T cell repertoires in COVID-19. Whole-study context: PBMCs, B-cell-depleted T cells, or T cells were the source of the cDNA or gDNA that made up the material.

The cohort comprised adults aged about 18 to 90 years residing in 20 to 30 US areas. Allocation to cohorts depended on clinical history reported by the participants. Recovered participants had two consecutive negative NP/OP PCR tests, healthcare professional clearance, or symptom resolution. Sequencing was performed with immunoSEQ multiplex PCR; in TCRdb, only in-frame clones are kept and a portion is missing. The table has about 330,000 clones, around 87% seen once. V dropped 4 bases and J dropped 6; count of bases not matched to a gene: 8. The CDR3 extends over 13 amino acids. Looked up from germline, CDR1 is GTSNPN and CDR2 is SVGIG (reference sequence).

Sequenced material: PBMCs or T cells enriched from blood (not recorded which). The V gene is TRBV30, the J gene TRBJ2-7; 8 bases match TRBD1. This sequence was found in a young woman who had recovered from COVID-19. The CDR3 protein is CAWTPGGRGEQYF. CDR3 DNA: TGTGCCTGGACCCCAGGGGGCCGTGGCGAGCAGTACTTC.